The rows below give T cell receptor beta chains drawn from one sample of a study of cytomegalovirus exposure and HLA in healthy donors. TCRdb keeps only in-frame clones here, not all; method: immunoSEQ multiplex PCR. The sample lists about 120,000 clones; more than 95% were seen once. Input material: PBMCs. These receptors were taken from a young man in good health and CMV-seronegative. Each CDR3 is given with its conserved first and last residue. D genes are given only for firm matches.

d_call j_call v_call cdr3_nt cdr3_aa
TRBD2 TRBJ2-3 TRBV9 TGTGCCAGCAGCGTAGGACTAGCGGATACGCAGTATTTT CASSVGLADTQYF
NA TRBJ2-7 TRBV7-6 TGTGCCAGCAGCTCAAGTGGAGACGGGTCCATCGACGAGCAGTACTTC CASSSSGDGSIDEQYF
NA TRBJ1-2 TRBV4-1 TGCGCCAGCAGCCAAGAAGGGAGCAGCCTTGGCTACACCTTC CASSQEGSSLGYTF
NA TRBJ1-1 TRBV5-6 TGTGCCAGCAGCTTGGCGGGTCCCTCTGAAGCTTTCTTT CASSLAGPSEAFF
TRBD2 TRBJ2-1 TRBV25-1 TGTGCCAGCAGTGAGAGACTAGCGGGAGCAGGCCATGAGCAGTTCTTC CASSERLAGAGHEQFF
NA TRBJ2-5 TRBV1 TGCACCCTGGTGGCGGGAGGGTGTCGTTTAGAGACCCAGTACTTC CTLVAGGCRLETQYF
NA TRBJ1-1 TRBV7-9 TGTGCCAGCAGCTTAATGAGCGGAACTGAAGCTTTCTTT CASSLMSGTEAFF
NA TRBJ1-5 TRBV11-2 TGTGCCAGCAGCTCCGCCGGGGATCAGCCCCAGCATTTT CASSSAGDQPQHF
TRBD1 TRBJ2-7 TRBV5-6 TGTGCCAGCAGCCTTGGACAGGGTGGATACGAGCAGTACTTC CASSLGQGGYEQYF
TRBD1 TRBJ1-1 TRBV30 TGTGCCTGGGTGGACAGGGCCTTCTTCACTGAAGCTTTCTTT CAWVDRAFFTEAFF